This T cell receptor (beta chain) originates from a study of PD-1 blockade in classical Hodgkin lymphoma. Findings and limits, study-wide: Significantly greater TCR diversity emerged by C4D1 in CD4+ cells but not CD8+ cells. Those achieving complete response showed baseline diversity like newly diagnosed patients.

Germline values: CDR1 SGHVS, CDR2 FNYEAQ. The CDR3 totals 15 residues. After removal of 1 base from V and 5 bases from J, the junction contained 7 bases not matched to a gene. In the case of this clone: What it binds is unknown.

The protocol was immunoSEQ multiplex PCR, while the TCRdb copy is restricted to in-frame clones and leaves out a portion. The repertoire holds over 12,000 clones, with less than 70% as singletons. Every one of the patients relapsed after autologous stem cell transplantation (brentuximab vedotin exposure was variable). The sample here was peripheral blood mononuclear cells (PBMCs), taken at baseline. The clonotype comes from a human donor with classical Hodgkin lymphoma. The chain uses TRBV7-6 and TRBJ1-2; TRBD1 matches 7 bases. CDR3 in DNA: TGTGCCAGCAGCTTAGGAGTAGGGGGCGGGTATGGCTACACCTTC. Residues: CASSLGVGGGYGYTF.